A single sample gave rise to the 27 T cell receptor beta chains below, sequenced in a study of T cells in Graves' hyperthyroidism and ophthalmopathy. TCR beta CDR3 region amplification was performed from RNA transcripts. The primer set for the first-round RT-PCR of the TCR CDR3 was HTBI. MiXCR was run by TCRdb on the multiplex PCR reads, yielding one entry per CDR3 protein. The sample consists of a few hundred thousand distinct CDR3 sequences, about a sixth of them appearing once. The sample was blood. The receptors stem from a woman aged 30 to 39 with Graves' hyperthyroidism.

This rearrangement joins TRBV9 to TRBJ1-1; the match to TRBD1 covers 8 bases. The CDR3 covers 17 residues. Germline trimming cut 0 bases from V and 0 bases from J; bases unmatched to any gene: 7. Germline assignment: CDR1 SGDLS and CDR2 YYNGEE. The CDR3 spells CASSVDGTGGMNTEAFF. The DNA of the CDR3 is TGTGCCAGCAGCGTAGACGGGACAGGCGGAATGAACACTGAAGCTTTCTTT.

This clonotype has a count of ten or more. The genes are TRBV10-3 and TRBJ2-1, with 7 positions matching TRBD1. CDR3 length: 14 amino acids. Per the germline V gene, CDR1 is ENHRY and CDR2 is SYGVKD. V dropped 6 bases and J dropped 4; count of bases not matched to a gene: 6. The CDR3: CAIRHRDSYNEQFF. For the CDR3, the DNA is TGTGCCATCAGACACCGGGACAGTTACAATGAGCAGTTCTTC.

This clonotype was seen at least ten times. The V and J genes are TRBV12-3 or TRBV12-4 and TRBJ1-2; D remains ambiguous. The CDR3 runs to 14 residues. Trimming removed 7 bases at V and 4 bases at J, with 16 bases between. The CDR3 DNA reads as TGTGCCAGCATGTCGCGAACCACCATCTATGGCTACACCTTC. This sequence encodes CASMSRTTIYGYTF.

Only a few counts were recorded for this clonotype. The chain combines TRBV9 with TRBJ2-1; D remains unclear. Germline CDR1 SGDLS, CDR2 YYNGEE. Trimming cost V 4 bases and J 7 bases, with 6 bases left between them. This CDR3 is built from 11 residues. The CDR3 DNA follows: TGTGCCAGCAGCTCCAAAAATGAGCAGTTCTTC. As protein: CASSSKNEQFF.

This clonotype was seen at least ten times. The J gene is TRBJ2-2, the V gene TRBV12-5; D perhaps matches TRBD1 (5 bases). Trimming stripped 4 bases from V and 8 bases from J, with 14 bases between. The CDR3 runs to 14 residues. Germline values: CDR1 LGHNT, CDR2 FRNRAP. CDR3 amino acids: CASGSDRTMGELFF. The CDR3 coding sequence is TGTGCTAGTGGTTCTGACAGAACGATGGGGGAGCTGTTTTTT.

This clonotype was counted ten times or more. The chain carries TRBV5-1 and TRBJ2-1; TRBD2 agrees at 10 bases. V was clipped by 0 bases and J by 7 bases; unmatched bases: 7. Germline CDR1 and CDR2: SGHRS and YFSETQ. CDR3 length: 16 amino acids. The CDR3 sequence is CASSLVASGSVNEQFF. CDR3 DNA: TGCGCCAGCAGCTTGGTCGCTAGCGGGAGTGTGAATGAGCAGTTCTTC.

On this clonotype: A much larger clone differs by one base, so this may be a read error. V gene TRBV2 combines with J gene TRBJ2-7; TRBD2 is a possible D gene (5 bases). Trimming stripped 7 bases from V and 2 bases from J, with 18 bases between. Germline CDR1 and CDR2: SNHLY and FYNNEI. The CDR3 covers 15 residues. CDR3 bases: TGTGCCAGCATACTAGAGGCAAACAAAGCCTACGAGCAGTACTTC. Amino acids: CASILEANKAYEQYF. Together with reference TRBV2 and TRBJ2-7, the CDR3 gives the full variable domain: EPEVTQTPSHQVTQMGQEVILRCVPISNHLYFYWYRQILGQKVEFLVSFYNNEISEKSEIFDDQFSVERPDGSNFTLKIRSTKLEDSAMYFCASILEANKAYEQYFGPGTRLTVT.

The chain is built from TRBV7-9 and TRBJ1-1; D gene ambiguous. Germline CDR1 and CDR2: SEHNR and FQNEAQ (reference sequence). V lost 1 base, J lost 1 base, and 10 bases lay in between. This CDR3 spans 15 amino acids. The CDR3 region has the DNA TGTGCCAGCAGCTTAGATTACAGAGAGAACACTGAAGCTTTCTTT. Translating it yields CASSLDYRENTEAFF.

This clonotype was found many times. The chain employs TRBV10-3 and TRBJ2-5, with 7 bases that match TRBD2. Losses at the gene ends were 2 bases for V and 5 bases for J; bases not matched to a gene: 5. The germline CDR1 and CDR2 sequences are ENHRY and SYGVKD. CDR3 length: 14 amino acids. For the CDR3, the DNA is TGTGCCATCAGTGAGGGGAGGGGCTCGGAGACCCAGTACTTC. Protein: CAISEGRGSETQYF.

This clonotype has only a few counts. This chain uses TRBV5-1 with TRBJ2-1; 12 bases map to TRBD2. This CDR3 contains 18 residues. Germline values: CDR1 SGHRS, CDR2 YFSETQ. J lost 4 bases, V lost 3 bases, and 11 bases had no gene match. CDR3 amino acids: CASSSNPSSGRDYNEQFF. DNA of the CDR3: TGCGCCAGCAGCTCGAACCCGTCTAGCGGGAGGGATTACAATGAGCAGTTCTTC.

This clonotype appeared many times. The genes are TRBV2 and TRBJ1-2; D is undetermined. V was pared by 3 bases and J by 4 bases, with 9 bases between. This CDR3 comprises 13 residues. Germline CDR1 SNHLY, CDR2 FYNNEI. The CDR3 protein is CASSEIGPYGYTF. CDR3 nucleotides: TGTGCCAGCAGTGAGATAGGGCCCTATGGCTACACCTTC.

V is TRBV12-3 or TRBV12-4 and J is TRBJ2-6; perhaps D is TRBD1 or TRBD2 (5 bases each). V was shortened by 2 bases and J by 4 bases, with 12 bases between the two germline ends. This CDR3 is 16 amino acids long. The CDR3 sequence: CASSLSKGTGANVLTF. The DNA for the CDR3 is TGTGCCAGCAGTTTAAGTAAGGGGACGGGGGCCAACGTCCTGACTTTC.

This clonotype was seen many times. The rearrangement links TRBV24-1 to TRBJ2-1; possibly TRBD2 for D (6 bases). CDR1 and CDR2 (germline): KGHDR, SFDVKD. The CDR3 has 14 residues. Trimming took off 3 bases at V and 6 bases at J, with 11 bases between the two ends. CDR3 residues: CATSDPGLSNEQFF. CDR3 bases: TGTGCCACCAGTGATCCGGGACTCAGCAATGAGCAGTTCTTC.

This clonotype has only a few counts. The chain has TRBV7-9 and TRBJ2-7, with D possibly TRBD1 on 6 matching bases. This CDR3 comprises 15 residues. Germline V gene data show CDR1 as SEHNR and CDR2 as FQNEAQ (reference sequence). V was clipped by 2 bases and J by 6 bases, with 17 bases between them. The CDR3 sequence is CASSLSFRVQGEQYF. For the CDR3, the DNA is TGTGCCAGCAGCTTATCTTTCCGGGTACAGGGCGAGCAGTACTTC.

Ten or more counts support this clonotype. The gene calls are TRBV7-8 and TRBJ1-5; D ambiguous. The CDR3 totals 14 residues. The V and J ends lost 1 base and 4 bases respectively, with 8 bases between them. Per germline, CDR1 SGHVS and CDR2 FQNEAQ. CDR3 sequence reads: CASSLELRNQPQHF. CDR3 DNA: TGTGCCAGCAGCTTAGAGCTCAGGAATCAGCCCCAGCATTTT.

The rearrangement uses TRBV9 and TRBJ1-6; 7 bases line up with TRBD1. V lost 3 bases, J lost 7 bases, and 4 bases stayed unmatched. This CDR3 has 14 amino acids. Germline CDR1 and CDR2: SGDLS and YYNGEE. CDR3 DNA: TGTGCCAGCAGCGAGCGGGACAGAAATTCACCCCTCCACTTT. Translation: CASSERDRNSPLHF. The full variable domain, completed using reference TRBV9 and TRBJ1-6, is DSGVTQTPKHLITATGQRVTLRCSPRSGDLSVYWYQQSLDQGLQFLIQYYNGEERAKGNILERFSAQQFPDLHSELNLSSLELGDSALYFCASSERDRNSPLHFGNGTRLTVT.

Details on this clonotype: The junction does not match germline at one end; this may be a read error. The gene calls are TRBV9 and TRBJ2-3, with D perhaps being TRBD1 or TRBD2 (5 bases each). CDR3 size: 16 residues. The V gene's germline CDR1 is SGDLS and CDR2 YYNGEE. The CDR3 here is CAGSVGDVGGTDTQYF. In DNA, the CDR3 is TGTGCCGGCAGCGTAGGGGATGTGGGGGGCACAGATACGCAGTATTTT.

This clonotype was observed a few times. The chain recombines TRBV6-1 with TRBJ1-5, with 10 positions matching TRBD1. The CDR3 is made up of 14 amino acids. CDR1 and CDR2 from the germline V gene are MNHNS and SASEGT. The V gene end was trimmed by 6 bases and the J gene end by 2 bases; junction bases not matched to a gene: 1. This CDR3 reads CASRDRGGNQPQHF. Here the CDR3 DNA reads TGTGCCAGCAGGGACAGGGGGGGCAATCAGCCCCAGCATTTT.

This clonotype has only a few counts. CDR3 sequence: CASSQVRVEQFF. The CDR3 DNA sequence: TGTGCCAGCAGCCAAGTCAGGGTCGAGCAGTTCTTC. V gene TRBV14 combines with J gene TRBJ2-1; TRBD1 is a possible D gene (5 bases). The V end was cut by 1 base, the J end by 10 bases, with 8 bases between. The CDR3 loop spans 12 amino acids. Germline V gene sequence: CDR1 SGHDN, CDR2 FVKESK.

This clonotype appeared a few times. The chain recombines TRBV28 with TRBJ2-7; D might be TRBD1 (5 bases). V was trimmed by 6 bases and J by 3 bases, leaving 15 bases between them. CDR1 is MDHEN and CDR2 is SYDVKM in the germline V gene. There are 14 residues in the CDR3. The CDR3 nucleotides are TGTGCCAGCAGCCTGACTGTTCAGGGCTACGAGCAGTACTTC. Translating it yields CASSLTVQGYEQYF.

This clonotype was observed at least ten times. The gene calls are TRBV11-2 and TRBJ2-1; 9 nucleotides line up with TRBD2. J was trimmed by 4 bases and V by 4 bases; bases with no gene match: 8. The CDR3 spans 16 residues. Per germline, CDR1 SGHAT and CDR2 FQNNGV. The CDR3 nucleotides read TGTGCCAGCAGCTCGATAGCGGGAGTGGGATACAATGAGCAGTTCTTC. It yields the protein CASSSIAGVGYNEQFF.

The table lists this clonotype with a few counts. This chain links TRBV7-2 with TRBJ2-1, with TRBD2 matching 10 bases. The CDR3 spans 19 residues. V lost 6 bases to trimming and J lost 6 bases; unmatched junction nucleotides: 20. From germline, CDR1 is SGHTA and CDR2 FQGNSA. CDR3 nucleotides: TGTGCCAGCAGTGGCAGGGCACTAGCGGGACAATATAAGCGCAATGAGCAGTTCTTC. Translating it yields CASSGRALAGQYKRNEQFF.

The V and J genes are TRBV7-9 and TRBJ2-3, with D possibly TRBD2 on 5 matching bases. The CDR3 is 16 residues long. V was shortened by 2 bases and J by 0 bases, with 12 bases between the two germline ends. In germline, CDR1 is SEHNR, CDR2 FQNEAQ (reference sequence). The CDR3 DNA is TGTGCCAGCAGCTTATGGAAGAGGACTAGCACAGATACGCAGTATTTT. Its translation: CASSLWKRTSTDTQYF.

This clonotype was found many times. The chain joins TRBV11-2 to TRBJ2-2; the match to TRBD2 covers 9 bases. In germline, CDR1 is SGHAT, CDR2 FQNNGV. The ends lost 9 bases at V and 4 bases at J; junction bases unmatched: 6. The CDR3 sequence is 14 residues long. CDR3 amino acids: CASRAGGVTGELFF. CDR3 sequence (DNA): TGTGCCAGTAGAGCGGGAGGCGTCACCGGGGAGCTGTTTTTT.

The chain employs TRBV20-1 and TRBJ1-6; tentatively, D is TRBD1 (5 bases). The germline V gene has CDR1 DFQATT and CDR2 SNEGSKA (reference sequence). There are 12 residues in the CDR3. V lost 7 bases to trimming and J lost 8 bases, with 12 bases between them. The CDR3 bases are TGCAGTGTATCCCAGGGAGATTCACCCCTCCACTTT. Translated: CSVSQGDSPLHF.

The table lists this clonotype with a few counts. The V and J genes are TRBV30 and TRBJ2-1; D gene ambiguous. Germline V CDR1 and CDR2: GTSNPN, SVGIG (reference sequence). Trimming took 2 bases from V and 7 from J, leaving 15 bases between them. The CDR3 extends over 14 amino acids. CDR3: CAWSMWETKNEQFF. The CDR3 DNA sequence: TGTGCCTGGAGTATGTGGGAAACGAAGAATGAGCAGTTCTTC. Full variable domain (rest looked up from reference TRBV30 and TRBJ2-1): SQTIHQWPATLVQPVGSPLSLECTVEGTSNPNLYWYRQAAGRGLQLLFYSVGIGQISSEVPQNLSASRPQDRQFILSSKKLLLSDSGFYLCAWSMWETKNEQFFGPGTRLTVL.

The sample holds a few counts of this clonotype. As DNA, the CDR3 is TGTGCCACCAAGGGGGGAGGAAGTGAAAAACTGTTTTTT. Translation: CATKGGGSEKLFF. The chain links TRBV6-1 to TRBJ1-4, with D possibly being TRBD1 (6 bases). Germline V CDR1 and CDR2: MNHNS, SASEGT. The CDR3 has 13 residues. The germline V and J ends were trimmed by 10 bases and 7 bases, with 16 bases remaining between them.